This T cell receptor beta chain came from a study of cytomegalovirus exposure and HLA in healthy donors (dated by TCRdb to the late 2010s). As for the study more broadly: In an earlier analysis of approximately 500 of the donors, 250 to 300 Gb of sequence data and some 100 million unique TCR beta sequences from 180 million or so T cells were reported. Alongside the repertoire data, information on donor age, sex, ethnicity and CMV serostatus was compiled. The study was designed to test whether signatures of past pathogen exposure could be identified by cataloging public T cell receptors. Both class I and class II loci were covered by HLA typing, at four-digit resolution. Typing coverage varied by locus: about 620-640 donors for A, B, C, DRB1 and DQB1; about 520 for DQA1; over 600 for DPA1; approximately 450 for DPB1. Besides the first cohort of hundreds of subjects, a separate validation cohort made up of 120 different subjects was used. An early release that covered some 640 HLA-typed donors contained approximately 300 gigabases of sequencing data and about 84 million unique TCR sequences. In an earlier analysis of roughly 540 of the donors, high-throughput TCR beta sequencing was used to judge whether each TCR beta V gene segment behaved as functional or pseudogenic. The study combined high-throughput TCR immunosequencing, statistical association of individual TCRs with disease status, and machine learning to predict cytomegalovirus infection status. Genome-wide SNP genotypes for about 65% of the roughly 700 donors were used in a later genetic analysis, which treated that subset as a discovery cohort. The later analysis used no new phenotypic data to find candidate immune exposures, relying instead on TCR beta sequences and their occurrence across donors. Every repertoire in the discovery cohort had been generated on one and the same sequencing platform. Of the 300 to 450 genotyped donors, less than 85% were placed in the genetic ancestry cluster associated with self-reported Caucasian donors. A few DR-DQ haplotypes were treated as single units for association and clustering because of strong linkage in the cohort. Among about 370 genotyped donors of the cohort, an average of around 250,000 unique TCR beta nucleotide sequences was sequenced per donor, of which about 19% were non-productive. Using immunosequencing, the study profiled T cell repertoires from some 670 subjects and related those repertoires to cytomegalovirus serostatus. To study patterns of TCR occurrence, a later analysis re-analyzed previously published TCR beta repertoires from several hundred donors and added high-resolution HLA genotyping. The investigation overall reported the following: Strong co-occurrence of HLA alleles, especially DR and DQ, made assigning TCR associations to individual alleles difficult. This cohort had only TCR beta chains sequenced, and the lack of alpha or paired-chain data limited which features could be detected. Some IMGT-functional V segments, including TRBV6-2 and TRBV6-3, could not be told apart with the 87-base-pair reads, so those segments were excluded. Because counts were too low, roughly 18 rarely observed V segments, including chromosome 9 orphons, were left out of the earlier analysis of approximately 500 of the donors. In an earlier analysis of 587 of the donors, most TCR beta V segments appeared in productive rearrangements about 87% or about 30% of the time, broadly matching IMGT annotations. The classifier was reported to diagnose cytomegalovirus status with high specificity and sensitivity in both the original and validation cohorts. In a later analysis, HLA-associated TCR beta chains showed more clonal expansion and lower generation probabilities than non-associated chains that were equally common. In a later analysis, 16,951 TCR beta sequences were associated with specific HLA alleles at a false discovery rate of 0.05. An association between a missense DCLRE1C variant and V-gene and J-gene trimming of TCR beta chains was found in a later genetic analysis and replicated in an independent cohort. A group of highly shared sequence variants was considered likely to be a technical artifact of the sequencing pipeline. Correlated functional status among segregating V segments might be attributable to linkage disequilibrium, but an unknown experimental factor could not be ruled out. A further reported finding was that TCR beta sequences accurately predicted the HLA-A and HLA-B alleles for most subjects in the first cohort. The study gave a list of over 150 TCR beta chains associated with cytomegalovirus. Sequencing depth was assumed to be roughly uniform across donors in the presence/absence analyses, though that assumption may not hold. The authors suggested that the approach could potentially be generalized to other disease states and immunological phenotypes. A few of the identified cytomegalovirus-associated TCR beta chains were confirmed in vitro to be specific for cytomegalovirus antigens. A later analysis found that TCR association rates varied across HLA loci, with DRB1 alleles showing the most associated TCRs and HLA-C alleles the fewest. Across donors, most TCR sequences were observed very rarely, whereas some public TCRs were present in many individuals. According to a later analysis, parvovirus B19, influenza, CMV and Epstein-Barr virus appeared linked to several top co-occurrence clusters. According to a later analysis, most CMV-associated TCR beta chains appeared to be HLA-restricted, and the HLA associations seemed to be driven largely by CMV exposure. CMV serostatus was the only immune exposure information available for the cohort. Because HLA typing was unavailable for some donors at each locus, only the typed subset was used in association tests. In a later genetic analysis, fewer N-insertions in productive TCRs were reported among donors in an Asian-associated ancestry cluster than the roughly 710-donor mean.

This clone has more than one count but fewer than ten. There is no known antigen for this receptor. Base qualities are not recorded, but no much larger clone differs from it by a single base. At the junction V is shortened by 5 bases and J by 11 bases, with 21 bases in between. The germline V gene encodes CDR1 SNHLY and CDR2 FYNNEI. Inclusive of the bounding cysteine and phenylalanine, the CDR3 is 14 residues long. Kept here is only the CDR3 DNA, which spans 42 bases and is read in frame from base 1. The cohort was made up of hundreds of healthy bone marrow donors. At the time of sampling, all cohort members were nominally healthy, though unrecorded immune exposures were likely present. The donor was CMV seropositive and was included in the group of approximately 300 seropositive cohort members. Each donor provided a peripheral blood sample, and peripheral blood mononuclear cells were used for TCR beta sequencing. The Qiagen DNeasy Blood Extraction Kit was used to extract genomic DNA from the blood cell samples.

The library was made by the immunoSEQ multiplex PCR assay. The multiplex PCR relied on a mix of 60 forward primers for TCR Vbeta segments and 13 reverse primers for TCR Jbeta segments. Amplification of the CDR3 region of rearranged TCR beta genes was performed with a multiplex PCR assay on genomic DNA. On the Illumina HiSeq System, the amplified TCR beta libraries were sequenced as 87-base-pair reads. Under the source paper's analysis protocol: A later analysis tallied 75 million to 95 million unique TCR beta chains across the 666 repertoires, and around 9.9 million of those chains were shared by two or more donors. To remove PCR and sequencing errors, raw reads were error-corrected and collapsed into unique sequences using a nearest-neighbor algorithm that merged closely related sequences. V, D and J gene segments were assigned by aligning CDR3 sequences to IMGT reference sequences. Each retained sequence needed at least a six-nucleotide match to both a V gene segment and a J gene segment. Rearrangements were called productive when the CDR3 lacked stop codons and stayed in frame with V and J; all others were non-productive. CDR3 was defined according to IMGT convention as the region running from the second conserved V-encoded cysteine to the conserved J-encoded phenylalanine. In an earlier analysis of around 600 of the donors, sequences lacking an unambiguous match to a single V gene segment were excluded. In an earlier analysis of some 590 of the donors, a V segment was called functional when productive rearrangements were above 56.7%, and segregating when the standard deviation between donors exceeded 5%. A statistical classification framework was built for diagnosing cytomegalovirus status from the catalog of TCR beta chain sequences. A later analysis assigned V and J genes by comparing TCR nucleotide sequences with IMGT/GENE-DB human TR gene sequences. A later analysis assigned CDR3 sequences and most-parsimonious VDJ recombination scenarios with the TCRdist pipeline. A later analysis defined each TCR beta chain by its CDR3 amino acid sequence plus V-gene family, and excluded reads lacking a unique V-gene family. In a later analysis, 450 to 600 highly shared, low-generation-probability nucleotide sequences were removed to address suspected cross-contamination and a sequencing artifact. For each public chain, a later analysis derived a clonal expansion index from normalized ranks of inferred template counts within each repertoire. In a later analysis, generation probabilities were computed using a VDJ recombination model fitted to out-of-frame rearrangements, and the results were checked against IGoR. In a later analysis, hypergeometric tests were used to score TCR-TCR, TCR-HLA and TCR-CMV co-occurrence, with a repertoire-size bias correction applied to TCR pairs. False discovery rates were estimated in a later analysis by permuting HLA or CMV assignments 20 times. In a later analysis, co-occurring TCRs were grouped using DBSCAN, with TCRdist sequence similarity added in when clustering inside HLA-allele-positive subsets. For co-occurrence clustering, repertoires with fewer than 30,000 or more than 120,000 public chains were excluded, along with four to six repertoires with anomalous nucleotide sharing. The immuneACCESS repertoire file appears here via TCRdb, limited to in-frame rearrangements. These files lack a portion of the clones; in checked studies, under half of the deficit traces to unresolved V genes, and the cause of the others is not known. Clone size and V and J calls were adopted from that table, with D and trimming inferred from the DNA. The sample table records a few hundred thousand clones; about 81% of these occur just once. Around 8.6% of the sample is in the top ten clones.

This receptor was obtained from a woman aged 55-75 years in good health and CMV-seropositive. The sequenced sample consisted of PBMCs. Recombination joined TRBV2 with TRBJ1-1; TRBD1 is perhaps the D gene, given 5 matching bases. DNA sequence: TGTGCCAGCAGTTATGATGGGGCCTCCCCGAGGGCTTTCTTT. It specifies CASSYDGASPRAFF.